The 29 T cell receptor beta chains below were found in one sample sequenced in a study of blood T cells in healthy people across ages (dated by TCRdb to the mid-2010s). Libraries came from 5' RACE. The sample was run on an Illumina HiSeq 2500. A second PCR of roughly 7 to 11 cycles was performed with a sample-barcoded 5' primer and a J-beta primer mix. TCRdb redid the processing of the public reads, applying fastp at Q25 and MiXCR, and retained in-frame beta chains. Here each entry gathers all rows of one CDR3 protein and keeps the most common genes and DNA. For this sample there are more than 1 million distinct CDR3 sequences; 35% to 55% appear just once. Of the sample, about 20% is held by the ten largest clones. The sample taken for sequencing was blood. Receptors originate from a woman in her fifties or sixties in good health.

This clonotype was counted between two and nine times. This chain connects TRBV6-5 to TRBJ2-3; no reliable D call. V was shortened by 11 bases and J by 2 bases, with 14 bases between the two germline ends. This CDR3 contains 13 residues. Per the germline V gene, CDR1 is MNHEY and CDR2 is SVGAGI. CDR3 sequence reads: CALAGKLTDTQYF. The CDR3 DNA reads as TGTGCCTTAGCTGGCAAACTCACAGATACGCAGTATTTT.

This clonotype was detected only a few times. CDR3 bases: TGTGCCAGCAGCTCGGGAAGGGCGGGAGACCAATCCAGTGAGCAGTTCTTC. Its protein is CASSSGRAGDQSSEQFF. The chain links TRBV7-3 to TRBJ2-1, with 7 positions matching TRBD2. The CDR3 totals 17 residues. The germline V gene encodes CDR1 SGHTA and CDR2 FQGTGA. After removal of 4 bases from V and 9 bases from J, the junction contained 18 bases not matched to a gene. Based on the CDR3 plus reference TRBV7-3 and TRBJ2-1, the full variable domain is GAGVSQTPSNKVTEKGKYVELRCDPISGHTALYWYRQSLGQGPEFLIYFQGTGAADDSGLPNDRFFAVRPEGSVSTLKIQRTERGDSAVYLCASSSGRAGDQSSEQFFGPGTRLTVL.

The chain joins TRBV7-6 to TRBJ1-6, with a tentative D call TRBD1 (6 bases). CDR3 length: 17 residues. The V and J ends lost 5 bases and 2 bases respectively, with 16 bases between them. CDR1 and CDR2 (germline): SGHVS, FNYEAQ. CDR3 sequence (DNA): TGTGCCAGCAGCGCGAGAGGGGGGACGGCCTATAATTCACCCCTCCACTTT. It yields the protein CASSARGGTAYNSPLHF.

This clonotype was seen a handful of times. V usage is TRBV20-1 and J usage is TRBJ2-1, with 9 bases identical to TRBD2. The CDR3 length is 14 residues. Trimming cost V 3 bases and J 4 bases; bases outside gene matches: 4. Germline CDR1 reads DFQATT; CDR2 reads SNEGSKA (reference sequence). The CDR3 reads CSASPSGVYNEQFF. The CDR3 coding sequence is TGCAGTGCTAGCCCTAGCGGGGTTTACAATGAGCAGTTCTTC.

This clonotype has only a few counts. This chain uses TRBV5-1 with TRBJ2-3; tentatively, D is TRBD1 or TRBD2 (5 bases each). V lost 4 bases and J lost 1, with 13 bases in between. This CDR3 is 15 amino acids long. Germline V gene data show CDR1 as SGHRS and CDR2 as YFSETQ. The CDR3 loop reads CASSDARGGTDTQYF. As DNA, the CDR3 is TGCGCCAGCAGCGATGCAAGGGGAGGCACAGATACGCAGTATTTT.

The chain employs TRBV4-1 and TRBJ1-6, with TRBD1 matching 8 bases. Germline CDR1 and CDR2: MGHRA and YSYEKL. CDR3 length: 16 amino acids. The V and J ends lost 1 base and 7 bases, in that order; junction bases with no gene match: 6. DNA of the CDR3: TGCGCCAGCAGCCAAGTCGTCGGGACAGGAAATTCACCCCTCCACTTT. Residues: CASSQVVGTGNSPLHF.

The chain joins TRBV28 to TRBJ1-1; the match to TRBD1 covers 10 bases. This CDR3 has 15 amino acids. From germline, CDR1 is MDHEN and CDR2 SYDVKM. J lost 9 bases, V lost 2 bases, and 9 bases had no gene match. CDR3 DNA: TGTGCCAGCAGTTTACCCGGGACAGGGGCACCTAAAGCTTTCTTT. Its protein is CASSLPGTGAPKAFF.

J is TRBJ1-2 and V is TRBV20-1; D gene unclear. The CDR3 runs to 12 residues. V gave up 3 bases and J gave up 9 bases, with 14 bases separating them. Germline CDR1 reads DFQATT; CDR2 reads SNEGSKA (reference sequence). The CDR3 protein is CSASSRAKSYTF. CDR3 sequence (DNA): TGCAGTGCTAGTTCCCGGGCCAAGAGCTACACCTTC.

This clonotype was seen a handful of times. The chain employs TRBV11-2 and TRBJ2-6; 9 bases map to TRBD1. The CDR3 sequence is 20 residues long. The germline V gene encodes CDR1 SGHAT and CDR2 FQNNGV. V trimming: 1 base; J trimming: 2 bases; junction bases outside the gene matches: 12. The CDR3 reads CASSLAAYGTGTAGANVLTF. The CDR3 coding sequence is TGTGCCAGCAGCTTAGCCGCCTATGGGACAGGGACGGCTGGGGCCAACGTCCTGACTTTC.

The chain couples TRBV7-2 to TRBJ2-5, with 13 bases fitting TRBD2. Germline values: CDR1 SGHTA, CDR2 FQGNSA. The trim removed 5 bases at V and 5 bases at J, leaving 8 bases unmatched. This CDR3 comprises 16 residues. Here the CDR3 reads CASSPGGTSGTETQYF. The CDR3 bases are TGTGCCAGCAGCCCTGGGGGGACTAGCGGGACCGAGACCCAGTACTTC.

The V gene is TRBV12-3 or TRBV12-4, the J gene TRBJ2-1; no definite D call. The CDR3 is 12 amino acids. Trimming shortened V by 1 base and J by 8 bases, and 6 bases separated the two germline ends. The CDR3 loop reads CASSLVRYEQFF. CDR3 in DNA: TGTGCCAGCAGTTTAGTTAGATATGAGCAGTTCTTC.

This chain links TRBV7-2 with TRBJ2-7; TRBD1 is a possible D gene (6 bases). Trimming took 4 bases from V and 6 from J, leaving 13 bases between them. CDR1 and CDR2 (germline): SGHTA, FQGNSA. CDR3 size: 13 residues. Here the CDR3 reads CASSWDTYCEQYF. The CDR3 DNA sequence: TGTGCCAGCAGCTGGGACACCTACTGCGAGCAGTACTTC.

The chain employs TRBV14 and TRBJ1-1, with D possibly matching TRBD1 (5 bases). V shed 5 bases and J shed 2 bases, with 12 bases lying between them. Germline CDR1 and CDR2: SGHDN and FVKESK. The CDR3 extends over 14 amino acids. The CDR3 loop reads CASSRGFGNTEAFF. CDR3 DNA sequence: TGTGCCAGCAGCAGGGGATTCGGAAACACTGAAGCTTTCTTT.

This clonotype was seen only a few times. This chain links TRBV4-2 with TRBJ1-2; D remains unclear. Trimming took off 1 base at V and 2 bases at J, with 17 bases between the two ends. The CDR3 covers 17 residues. Germline lookup yields CDR1 LGHNA and CDR2 YNFKEQ. The CDR3 region has the DNA TGTGCCAGCAGCCAAGGGATCCGGACTGGGGTGAACTATGGCTACACCTTC. Its translation is CASSQGIRTGVNYGYTF.

This chain links TRBV7-2 with TRBJ2-7; a possible D gene is TRBD1 (5 bases). The J call is in doubt because the DNA end fits TRBJ2-5 better. The V gene's germline CDR1 is SGHTA and CDR2 FQGNSA. This CDR3 contains 13 residues. CDR3 coding DNA: TGTGCCAGCACCTCCAGGGTCCGGGAGACCCAGTACTTC. Translated: CASTSRVRETQYF.

This chain connects TRBV11-2 to TRBJ2-1; 12 nucleotides agree with TRBD2. In germline, CDR1 is SGHAT, CDR2 FQNNGV. This CDR3 has 15 residues. With 5 bases clipped from V and 6 bases from J, the junction kept 5 bases outside the gene matches. The CDR3 loop is CASSLRTSGANEQFF. The CDR3 DNA is TGTGCCAGCAGCCTCAGGACTAGCGGGGCCAATGAGCAGTTCTTC.

The gene calls are TRBV3-1 and TRBJ2-5; the match to TRBD1 covers 11 bases. The closer fit of TRBJ2-7 to the DNA end suggests the J call may be wrong. The germline gives CDR1 LGHDT, CDR2 YNNKEL (reference sequence). This CDR3 contains 14 residues. CDR3 residues: CASRGTGGPYEQYF. The CDR3 DNA sequence: TGTGCCAGCAGGGGGACAGGGGGTCCCTACGAGCAGTACTTC.

This clonotype was recorded many times. V and J are TRBV6-2 or TRBV6-3 and TRBJ2-7, with a possible D match to TRBD2 (6 bases). The CDR3 loop spans 18 amino acids. V was clipped by 2 bases and J by 5 bases, with 25 bases between them. CDR1 is MNHEY and CDR2 is SVGEGT in the germline V gene. The CDR3, as DNA: TGTGCCAGCAGTTACAGGGCGACCGGGGCGGGATATCCCCACGAGCAGTACTTC. This encodes CASSYRATGAGYPHEQYF.

The genes are TRBV7-3 and TRBJ2-7; D unresolved. The DNA end lines up better with TRBJ2-5; the J call may be wrong. CDR1 is SGHTA and CDR2 is FQGTGA in the germline V gene. This CDR3 comprises 15 residues. CDR3: CASSLGGYWGETQYF. The CDR3 nucleotides are TGTGCCAGCAGCTTGGGCGGTTACTGGGGAGAGACCCAGTACTTC.

The chain uses TRBV20-1 and TRBJ2-5, with 8 positions matching TRBD1. The junction had 9 bases not matched to a gene; V was cut back by 2 bases and J by 7 bases. Germline V lookup: CDR1 DFQATT, CDR2 SNEGSKA (reference sequence). The CDR3 totals 14 residues. The CDR3 nucleotides are TGCAGTGCTAGAATGGGACAGGAATTGGGGACCCAGTACTTC. It translates to CSARMGQELGTQYF.

Only one count was recorded for this clonotype. Because it lacks the conserved phenylalanine or tryptophan at the end, this CDR3 is likely a read error. The rearrangement uses TRBV3-1 and TRBJ2-5; 8 nucleotides agree with TRBD2. TRBJ2-7 explains the end of the DNA better; the J call may be wrong. Germline V CDR1 and CDR2: LGHDT, YNNKEL (reference sequence). CDR3 length equals 14 residues. This CDR3 is CASRPAGDIYEQYS. In DNA, the CDR3 is TGTGCCAGCAGACCAGCGGGAGACATTTACGAGCAGTACTCC.

This clonotype was counted only a few times. The chain employs TRBV29-1 and TRBJ1-2; D is undetermined. Germline CDR1 reads SQVTM; CDR2 reads ANQGSEA. V was clipped by 3 bases and J by 8 bases, with 10 bases between them. CDR3 size: 11 residues. The CDR3 nucleotides read TGCAGCGTTGACACTGCCTTAGGCTACACCTTC. Translating it yields CSVDTALGYTF.

This clonotype has more than one count but fewer than ten. The genes are TRBV6-2 or TRBV6-3 and TRBJ2-1; 8 bases map to TRBD2. CDR1 MNHEY and CDR2 SVGEGT come from the germline V gene. With 5 bases clipped from V and 8 bases from J, the junction kept 8 bases outside the gene matches. CDR3 length: 14 residues. CDR3 sequence: CASSPRLARDEQFF. The CDR3 nucleotides are TGTGCCAGCAGTCCCCGACTAGCGAGGGATGAGCAGTTCTTC.

This clonotype has only a few counts. The rearrangement links TRBV9 to TRBJ1-2; no reliable D call. CDR3 length: 15 amino acids. Germline CDR1 is SGDLS and CDR2 is YYNGEE. Trimming took 0 bases from V and 5 from J, leaving 14 bases between them. The CDR3 is CASSVEEGPLYGYTF. In nucleotides, the CDR3 is TGTGCCAGCAGCGTAGAGGAGGGCCCCCTATATGGCTACACCTTC. The complete variable domain, with remaining parts taken from reference TRBV9 and TRBJ1-2, reads DSGVTQTPKHLITATGQRVTLRCSPRSGDLSVYWYQQSLDQGLQFLIQYYNGEERAKGNILERFSAQQFPDLHSELNLSSLELGDSALYFCASSVEEGPLYGYTFGSGTRLTVV.

This chain joins TRBV29-1 and TRBJ2-5; 10 bases fit TRBD2. There are 15 residues in the CDR3. Trimming cost V 3 bases and J 4 bases; bases outside gene matches: 8. Germline V CDR1 and CDR2: SQVTM, ANQGSEA. The CDR3 here is CSVDGSGGAGETQYF. CDR3 nucleotides: TGCAGCGTTGATGGAAGCGGGGGGGCAGGAGAGACCCAGTACTTC.

This clonotype has only a few counts. The gene calls are TRBV7-3 and TRBJ2-7; 7 nucleotides match TRBD2. The CDR3 contains 15 residues. Trimming took 5 bases from V and 4 from J; bases not matched to a gene: 11. Germline CDR1 SGHTA, CDR2 FQGTGA. CDR3 amino acids: CASSLGEGQFYEQYF. Here the CDR3 DNA reads TGTGCCAGCAGCCTGGGGGAGGGCCAATTTTACGAGCAGTACTTC.

The chain is built from TRBV20-1 and TRBJ2-4, with no clear D. The CDR3 spans 12 residues. Germline CDR1 is DFQATT and CDR2 is SNEGSKA (reference sequence). V dropped 5 bases and J dropped 5 bases, with 10 bases sitting between them. The CDR3 region is CSAETGQNIQYF. CDR3 in DNA: TGCAGTGCTGAGACCGGACAAAACATTCAGTACTTC.

The genes are TRBV9 and TRBJ2-1; 12 nucleotides align to TRBD2. CDR3 length: 16 amino acids. The junction had 4 bases not matched to a gene; V was cut back by 3 bases and J by 3 bases. In germline, CDR1 is SGDLS, CDR2 YYNGEE. The CDR3, as DNA: TGTGCCAGCAGCGCATGGACTAGCGGGATCTACAATGAGCAGTTCTTC. It yields the protein CASSAWTSGIYNEQFF.

This clonotype appeared a single time. The chain is built from TRBV29-1 and TRBJ2-6; no clear D gene. Trimming left V 7 bases short and J 2 bases short, with 9 bases between. The germline gives CDR1 SQVTM, CDR2 ANQGSEA. The CDR3 sequence is 13 residues long. The chain's CDR3 is CSARNAGANVLTF. Written as DNA, the CDR3 is TGCAGCGCTCGGAATGCTGGGGCCAACGTCCTGACTTTC.